This record concerns one T cell receptor beta chain sequence. This clonotype was seen repeatedly, ten times or more. Its antigen specificity is not known. Qualities for individual bases were not recorded, and no much larger clone is one base off. Sequenced on an Illumina NovaSeq 6000. TCRalpha and TCRbeta cDNA libraries were built by 5'RACE with constant-segment primers, adding sample barcodes and unique molecular identifiers. Trizol reagent was used to extract RNA from every sample. Library amplification was performed in two PCR steps, and a second sample barcode and Illumina TruSeq adapters were introduced in the second step. Sequencing of the libraries was done on an Illumina NovaSeq, producing 2 x 150 bp paired-end reads. On the authors' methods: Demultiplexing of reads and collapsing into UMI-guided consensus sequences were performed with migec v1.2.7. With mixcr v2.1.11, UMI consensuses were aligned to TRA and TRB V and J templates and assembled into clonotypes. Clonotypes were classified as expanded or contracted when called significant by both edgeR and NoisET, with noise models trained on biological replicates. For edgeR calls, the cutoffs were a false discovery rate-adjusted p below 0.01 and a log2 fold-change threshold of 1. As an exploratory analysis of dynamics, max-normalized trajectories of the 1000 most abundant clonotypes were examined by PCA with hierarchical clustering. Separately sequenced CD4+ and CD8+ repertoires were used to assign the CD4 or CD8 phenotype of responding clones. The public reads were quality trimmed at Q25 with fastp and then assembled into clones with MiXCR by TCRdb, keeping productive beta chains. Entries that share a CDR3 protein sequence are merged under the most common genes and DNA. The V and J calls were determined by TCRdb, not by the authors. This sample has fewer than 30,000 distinct CDR3 sequences in its table, and 12% of those were observed once. 13% to 15% of the sample goes to the ten largest clones.

As encoded in the germline V gene, CDR1 is KGHDR while CDR2 is SFDVKD. V is pruned by 3 bases and J by 2 bases, leaving 14 bases of the junction without a gene match. Counted from cysteine to phenylalanine, this CDR3 has 19 amino acids. The read is trimmed to its CDR3 DNA, 57 bases read in frame from base 1. Ficoll-Paque density gradient centrifugation was the method used to isolate PBMCs. This entry belongs to a study of T-cell memory formation after mild COVID-19 (dated by TCRdb to the early 2020s). About the full investigation: Most TCR sequence clusters were specific to one of the two donors. Two young, previously healthy adult volunteers, one female and one male, were included in the cohort. T-cell clones expanding and contracting after mild COVID-19 in a couple of donors were tracked by longitudinal TCRalpha and TCRbeta repertoire sequencing.

The paper as a whole reports these results and caveats: Some responding clones were detected in pre-infection memory, suggesting pre-existing cross-reactive memory T cells joined the SARS-CoV-2 response. Contracting CD4+ clones were found mainly in CM and EM memory subsets, while CD8+ clones were enriched in EMRA. Only a couple of mild cases were covered in the study, and larger cohorts including severe cases with pre-infection samples were considered necessary. Clones that contracted from day 15 to 85 showed balanced CD4/CD8 phenotypes, whereas a second wave of clones that expanded from day 15 to 37 leaned towards CD4+. SARS-CoV-2 specificity of the second-wave clones peaking on day 37 was not confirmed.

The receptor was derived from an adult woman who had mild COVID-19 (a few samples of this study predate the infection). The sample titles of this study are shuffled in the database, so cell type and time point are left out; the donor was told from shared clones. Sequenced: PBMCs or a T cell subset sorted from them (not recorded which). Recombination joined TRBV24-1 with TRBJ2-5, with 10 central nucleotides matching TRBD2. Read as DNA, the sequence is TGTGCCACCAGTGATCCAGCGGGGGGGCCTTTTTTGGCACAAGAGACCCAGTACTTC. This gives the protein CATSDPAGGPFLAQETQYF.